Each of the 25 T cell receptor beta chains below was sequenced from the same sample in a study of EBV T-cell therapy then PD-1 blockade in nasopharyngeal carcinoma. The treatment is: AdE1-LMPpoly-expanded autologous EBV-specific T-cell therapy followed by anti-PD-1 nivolumab. Profiled with immunoSEQ multiplex PCR; TCRdb holds only in-frame clones, not every one. The sample has approximately 21,000 clones, approximately 80% seen once; the top ten hold over 25%. These receptors' targets are unknown. Sequenced material: CD8+ T cells from blood, taken around day 60 from a patient whose treatment included autologous EBV-specific T cells and nivolumab. All receptors derive from a man aged 35 to 55 with nasopharyngeal carcinoma.

J is TRBJ2-5 and V is TRBV27, with D maybe TRBD2 (6 bases). The length of the CDR3 is 14 residues. Germline CDR1 MNHEY, CDR2 SMNVEV (reference sequence). V dropped 5 bases and J dropped 5 bases, with 15 bases sitting between them. The CDR3 DNA follows: TGTGCCAGCAGTCCGACTAGGGGCGGGGAGACCCAGTACTTC. Its translation is CASSPTRGGETQYF.

This clone appeared a single time. The chain has TRBV6-4 and TRBJ2-1; D might be TRBD1 (6 bases). Between the trimmed V and J ends, which lost 6 bases and 0 bases, there was a span of 12 bases. This CDR3 has 15 residues. CDR1 and CDR2 (germline): MRHNA, SNTAGT. The CDR3 coding sequence is TGTGCCAGCAGGGACAGCTCGATCTCCTACAATGAGCAGTTCTTC. As protein: CASRDSSISYNEQFF.

V gene TRBV27 combines with J gene TRBJ2-3; TRBD1 might be the D (6 bases). CDR1 is MNHEY and CDR2 is SMNVEV in the germline V gene (reference sequence). CDR3 length: 12 residues. Trimming left V 6 bases short and J 4 bases short, with 8 bases between. For the CDR3, the DNA is TGTGCCAGCAGGAAGGGGGCAGATACGCAGTATTTT. It yields the protein CASRKGADTQYF.

This chain joins TRBV4-1 and TRBJ2-3; D is possibly TRBD1 (5 bases). This CDR3 has 13 amino acids. Germline loops: CDR1 MGHRA, CDR2 YSYEKL. Trimming took off 5 bases at V and 2 bases at J, with 8 bases between the two ends. The CDR3 DNA sequence: TGCGCCAGCAGCGCAGGGAACACAGATACGCAGTATTTT. Translated: CASSAGNTDTQYF.

V gene TRBV6-4 combines with J gene TRBJ1-1; D remains unclear. The CDR3 is made up of 13 amino acids. The V and J ends lost 2 bases and 2 bases respectively, with 6 bases between them. Germline CDR1 and CDR2: MRHNA and SNTAGT. In nucleotides, the CDR3 is TGTGCCAGCAGTGACGGGTTTAACACTGAAGCTTTCTTT. Translating gives CASSDGFNTEAFF.

CDR3 sequence (DNA): TGTGCCAGCAGCTTAGCCGGTGGTAGCAATCAGCCCCAGCATTTT. Its translation: CASSLAGGSNQPQHF. The V gene is TRBV7-9, the J gene TRBJ1-5; no reliable D call. CDR3 length equals 15 residues. Germline loops: CDR1 SEHNR, CDR2 FQNEAQ (reference sequence). Trimming took off 0 bases at V and 0 bases at J, with 6 bases between the two ends.

This chain connects TRBV7-8 to TRBJ2-5; TRBD1 matches at 8 bases. The CDR3 loop spans 18 amino acids. The ends lost 3 bases at V and 5 bases at J; junction bases unmatched: 17. CDR1 SGHVS and CDR2 FQNEAQ come from the germline V gene. The CDR3 DNA sequence: TGTGCCAGCAGCTTTCCCGGACAGGGAGCCCGAACCGGGGAGACCCAGTACTTC. It yields the protein CASSFPGQGARTGETQYF.

This chain links TRBV24-1 with TRBJ2-7; D is possibly TRBD2 (6 bases). The germline V gene has CDR1 KGHDR and CDR2 SFDVKD. The CDR3 consists of 15 residues. The V end was cut by 6 bases, the J end by 4 bases, with 18 bases between. The DNA for the CDR3 is TGTGCCACCAGTCCGCGCGCCGGGGGTCCGTACGAGCAGTACTTC. Amino acids: CATSPRAGGPYEQYF.

The CDR3 nucleotides read TGTGCCAGTAGTATTTCGTATGACAGTGGAAACTATGGCTACACCTTC. It encodes CASSISYDSGNYGYTF. This chain joins TRBV19 and TRBJ1-2; possible D gene TRBD1, 5 bases. V was clipped by 3 bases and J by 2 bases, with 16 bases between them. This CDR3 has 16 amino acids. Germline CDR1 reads LNHDA; CDR2 reads SQIVND (reference sequence). The full variable domain, in which reference TRBV19 and TRBJ1-2 provide the parts outside the CDR3, is DGGITQSPKYLFRKEGQNVTLSCEQNLNHDAMYWYRQDPGQGLRLIYYSQIVNDFQKGDIAEGYSVSREKKESFPLTVTSAQKNPTAFYLCASSISYDSGNYGYTFGSGTRLTVV.

The V gene is TRBV5-6, the J gene TRBJ2-1; no reliable D call. Germline V lookup: CDR1 SGHDT, CDR2 YYEEEE. CDR3 length: 13 amino acids. V lost 0 bases, J lost 6 bases, and 7 bases lay in between. The CDR3 loop is CASSLGWGNEQFF. The DNA of the CDR3 is TGTGCCAGCAGCTTGGGGTGGGGCAATGAGCAGTTCTTC.

This clone was found once. The V call is TRBV7-2, the J call TRBJ1-2, with D possibly being TRBD1 (6 bases). The ends were cut back, 1 base at V and 5 bases at J, with 11 bases in the middle. Germline CDR1 is SGHTA and CDR2 is FQGNSA. The CDR3 sequence is 14 residues long. The CDR3 DNA reads as TGTGCCAGCAGCTTAGGGGGGCGGCTATATGGCTACACCTTC. Amino acids: CASSLGGRLYGYTF. Looking up the rest from reference TRBV7-2 and TRBJ1-2 gives the full variable domain: GAGVSQSPSNKVTEKGKDVELRCDPISGHTALYWYRQSLGQGLEFLIYFQGNSAPDKSGLPSDRFSAERTGGSVSTLTIQRTQQEDSAVYLCASSLGGRLYGYTFGSGTRLTVV.

The chain couples TRBV4-3 to TRBJ2-7; D unresolved. Germline values: CDR1 LGHNA, CDR2 YSLEER. Trimming pared 1 base from V and 6 bases from J, leaving 16 bases between. CDR3 length: 15 amino acids. The CDR3 sequence: CASSQVNSIRLEQYF. The CDR3 DNA reads as TGCGCCAGCAGCCAAGTAAACAGCATACGGCTCGAGCAGTACTTC.

This clone was found a few times. V usage is TRBV6-4 and J usage is TRBJ2-2; D uncertain. Per germline, CDR1 MRHNA and CDR2 SNTAGT. The V and J ends lost 6 bases and 3 bases respectively, with 20 bases between them. The CDR3 length is 17 residues. CDR3 loop: CASSRIEAREDTGELFF. The CDR3 DNA sequence: TGTGCCAGCAGCCGAATCGAAGCTAGAGAAGACACCGGGGAGCTGTTTTTT.

This clone was counted between two and nine times. The V call is TRBV6-4, the J call TRBJ2-5, with 9 bases lining up with TRBD1. This CDR3 region has 16 residues. The germline CDR1 and CDR2 sequences are MRHNA and SNTAGT. The trim removed 0 bases at V and 4 bases at J, leaving 6 bases unmatched. This CDR3 is CASSDSSGTGTETQYF. CDR3 in DNA: TGTGCCAGCAGTGACTCATCCGGGACAGGGACAGAGACCCAGTACTTC.

In this sample, this clone turned up once. J is TRBJ2-1 and V is TRBV10-3; perhaps TRBD2 as D (6 bases). Germline CDR1 ENHRY, CDR2 SYGVKD. Trimming cost V 2 bases and J 6 bases, with 14 bases left between them. This CDR3 spans 15 amino acids. CDR3 DNA: TGTGCCATCAGTGAGCTCGGGGGTCTTAGCAATGAGCAGTTCTTC. Protein sequence: CAISELGGLSNEQFF.

The chain joins TRBV11-1 to TRBJ2-1; 12 nucleotides match TRBD2. V was pared by 4 bases and J by 1 base, with 2 bases of the junction left unmatched. Germline V gene lookup returns CDR1 SGHAT and CDR2 FQDESV (reference sequence). The CDR3 runs to 16 residues. CDR3 sequence: CASSWTSGESYNEQFF. DNA for the CDR3: TGTGCCAGCAGCTGGACTAGCGGGGAATCCTACAATGAGCAGTTCTTC.

By frequency in the sample, this clone is medium-sized. CDR3 in DNA: TGTGCCAGCAGCTACGGGGTAGGGATCTACAATGAGCAGTTCTTC. Translating gives CASSYGVGIYNEQFF. The rearrangement uses TRBV7-3 and TRBJ2-1, with D tentatively TRBD2 (5 bases). Trimming cost V 4 bases and J 3 bases, with 13 bases left between them. The CDR3 is made up of 15 amino acids. Looked up from germline, CDR1 is SGHTA and CDR2 is FQGTGA.

The rearrangement links TRBV6-2 or TRBV6-3 to TRBJ2-2; D might be TRBD2 (5 bases). This CDR3 contains 15 residues. Germline CDR1 reads MNHEY; CDR2 reads SVGEGT. Trimming pared 1 base from V and 4 bases from J, leaving 10 bases between. The DNA for the CDR3 is TGTGCCAGCAGTTACTGGGCAGGAGGCACCGGGGAGCTGTTTTTT. Residues: CASSYWAGGTGELFF.

The chain is built from TRBV10-3 and TRBJ2-3; TRBD2 matches 9 bases. Looked up from germline, CDR1 is ENHRY and CDR2 is SYGVKD. Germline trimming cut 4 bases from V and 6 bases from J; bases unmatched to any gene: 11. The CDR3 length is 16 residues. CDR3 nucleotides: TGTGCCATCAGTGCTTCGGGTAGCGGGGGCTGGGATACGCAGTATTTT. Translating it yields CAISASGSGGWDTQYF.

V and J are TRBV19 and TRBJ1-1; D call uncertain. This CDR3 is built from 14 residues. V lost 1 base and J lost 7, with 13 bases in between. Germline values: CDR1 LNHDA, CDR2 SQIVND (reference sequence). CDR3 sequence (DNA): TGTGCCAGTAGTATAGTGAGGAGAGAGGGTGAAGCTTTCTTT. It translates to CASSIVRREGEAFF.

The V and J genes are TRBV2 and TRBJ2-7, with D maybe TRBD2 (5 bases). The length of the CDR3 is 13 residues. Trimming cost V 10 bases and J 1 base, with 14 bases left between them. The germline CDR1 and CDR2 sequences are SNHLY and FYNNEI. The DNA for the CDR3 is TGTGCCATCTTAAGGAGAGGGTCCTACGAGCAGTACTTC. Its protein product is CAILRRGSYEQYF. The full variable domain, rest sourced from reference TRBV2 and TRBJ2-7, is EPEVTQTPSHQVTQMGQEVILRCVPISNHLYFYWYRQILGQKVEFLVSFYNNEISEKSEIFDDQFSVERPDGSNFTLKIRSTKLEDSAMYFCAILRRGSYEQYFGPGTRLTVT.

The J gene is TRBJ2-3, the V gene TRBV9; the match to TRBD2 covers 13 bases. The CDR3 is 17 amino acids. Germline CDR1 and CDR2: SGDLS and YYNGEE. Losses at the gene ends were 0 bases for V and 4 bases for J; bases not matched to a gene: 5. DNA of the CDR3: TGTGCCAGCAGCGTAGCCCAACTAGCGGGGGGGGCAGATACGCAGTATTTT. This translates into CASSVAQLAGGADTQYF.

The V call is TRBV6-2 or TRBV6-3, the J call TRBJ2-3; D may be TRBD2 (6 bases). Germline V CDR1 and CDR2: MNHEY, SVGEGT. The V end was cut by 4 bases, the J end by 2 bases, with 10 bases between. This CDR3 has 14 residues. As DNA, the CDR3 is TGTGCCAGCAGTTTCGGGACTGACACAGATACGCAGTATTTT. This codes for CASSFGTDTDTQYF.

This chain links TRBV12-3 or TRBV12-4 with TRBJ2-7; the match to TRBD1 covers 7 bases. V shed 5 bases, J shed 2 bases, and the junction held 3 bases outside the gene matches. The CDR3 sequence is 13 residues long. The CDR3 bases are TGTGCCAGCAGTCGGGACAGCCCCTACGAGCAGTACTTC. This encodes CASSRDSPYEQYF.

The rearrangement uses TRBV2 and TRBJ2-1; the D gene is possibly TRBD1 (6 bases). V lost 4 bases and J 8 bases, leaving 15 bases between the germline ends. Germline V gene sequence: CDR1 SNHLY, CDR2 FYNNEI. The CDR3 sequence is 14 residues long. The CDR3 DNA sequence: TGTGCCAGCAGTGTTGGGACACCGGATGATGAGCAGTTCTTC. Its protein product is CASSVGTPDDEQFF.